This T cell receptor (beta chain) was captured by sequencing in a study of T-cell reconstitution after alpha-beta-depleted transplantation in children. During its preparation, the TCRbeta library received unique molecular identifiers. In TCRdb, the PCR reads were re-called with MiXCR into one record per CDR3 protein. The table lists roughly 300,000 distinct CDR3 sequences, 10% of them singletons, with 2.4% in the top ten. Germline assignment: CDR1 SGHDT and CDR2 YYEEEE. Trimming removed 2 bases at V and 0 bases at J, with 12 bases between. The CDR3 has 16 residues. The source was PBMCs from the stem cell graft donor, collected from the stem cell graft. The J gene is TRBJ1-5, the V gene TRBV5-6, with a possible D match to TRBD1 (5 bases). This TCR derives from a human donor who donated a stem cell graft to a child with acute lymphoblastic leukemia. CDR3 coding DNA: TGTGCCAGCAGCTTCTCGGGGACTACTAGCAATCAGCCCCAGCATTTT. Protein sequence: CASSFSGTTSNQPQHF.